This T cell receptor beta chain was recorded in a study of T cell repertoires in cytomegalovirus infection (dated by TCRdb to between 2018 and 2020). Regarding the study in general: The peptide stimulations were aimed at well-studied HLA-B-restricted epitopes as well as recently identified HLA-C-restricted CMV epitopes, whose presentation resists viral immunomodulation. Donor HLA type was relevant to the analysis, because carriage of CMV infection together with the matching HLA type was indicated by public TCR beta signatures.

The CDR3 runs 15 amino acids, cysteine and phenylalanine included. The entry retains the CDR3 DNA only, 45 bases that are in frame from base 1. V is clipped by 5 bases and J by 2 bases, and the sequence between their germline boundaries is 12 bases long. The germline V gene (reference sequence) yields SEHNR for CDR1 and FQNEAQ for CDR2. Explained via the paper, the treatment or condition label denotes: in vitro stimulation with specific CMV peptide epitopes to enrich CMV-specific T cells. Comments on this clonotype: No cognate antigen has been identified for it. The record has no base qualities; no much larger clone is one base away.

Sequenced using an Illumina HiSeq 1500. In-frame beta chains were kept once TCRdb had trimmed the public reads at Q25 with fastp and called clones with MiXCR. Identical CDR3 proteins give one entry, which carries the most common genes and DNA. Within this sample are fewer than 1,000,000 distinct CDR3 sequences, with roughly a third of them counted one time only. 10% to 15% of the sample rests with the top ten. The paper as a whole reports these results and caveats: Cumulative frequency of public TCR beta family members discriminated carriers of CMV infection plus the relevant HLA type in this cohort and an independent approximately 350-donor cohort. The ex vivo response was dominated by HLA-C-restricted CMV-specific TCR beta clonotypes, which also provided the single most frequent clonotype in two of eight donors.

The TCR was taken from a human donor in good health (CMV status not recorded). Some clones in this sample may be carry-over from other donors' samples. The sequences come from cultured CD8+ T cells from PBMCs, collected from culture after CMV antigen stimulation. The chain joins TRBV7-9 to TRBJ2-2; the D gene is perhaps TRBD1, on 6 matching bases. In nucleotides, the sequence is TGTGCCAGCAGCACACAGGGTTATAACACCGGGGAGCTGTTTTTT. Its protein is CASSTQGYNTGELFF.